The clone carrying this T cell receptor beta chain turned up a few times. Germline CDR1 MNHEY, CDR2 SVGAGI. The V gene lost 5 bases and the J gene lost 1 base, with 15 bases spanning the gap. This CDR3 is 16 amino acids long. These data belong to a study of blood T cells in healthy people across ages. Together with a sample-barcoded 5' primer, a J-beta primer mix was included in a second PCR lasting roughly 6 to 12 cycles. TCRdb called the 5' RACE reads again in MiXCR, with one record for every CDR3 protein. The data show some 560,000 distinct CDR3 sequences, with around 27% seen just once and 3% to 4% held by the top ten. This sample also appeared in a second study, on T cells of mothers and their children.

The sample taken for sequencing was blood. The source of this sequence is a boy younger than 10 in good health. The chain combines TRBV6-5 with TRBJ2-4; perhaps TRBD2 as D (7 bases). The CDR3 loop reads CASSRSGRGAKNIQYF. In nucleotides, the CDR3 is TGTGCCAGCAGTAGATCAGGGAGGGGGGCCAAAAACATTCAGTACTTC.